This T cell receptor beta chain is from a study of blood T cell repertoires in COVID-19. Study in general: The origin of the acute and convalescent COVID-19 samples was the United States, Italy and Spain. PBMCs, B-cell-depleted T cells, or T cells provided the cDNA or gDNA that made up the material.

How the authors handled the data: For nucleated cells, counts were estimated from reference gene primer amplification. The table came from immunoSEQ multiplex PCR; TCRdb's copy has only in-frame clones and leaves some out. The DNA was the basis for D and trimming; V, J and clone size are from that table. This sample yields some 130,000 clones, of which 79% are seen a single time; almost 4% belongs to the top ten. Trimming took off 0 bases at V and 6 bases at J, with 15 bases between the two ends. From germline, CDR1 is KGHSH and CDR2 LQKENI. The CDR3 sequence is 16 residues long. This clone was seen a single time.

The specimen sequenced was peripheral blood. The sequence was obtained from an elderly woman with acute or convalescent COVID-19. The rearrangement joins TRBV18 to TRBJ1-5; a weak D match, TRBD1 (5 bases). The CDR3 spells CASSPPLSPDSQPQHF. Written as DNA, the CDR3 is TGTGCCAGCTCACCACCGTTATCCCCTGACAGTCAGCCCCAGCATTTT.